Each of the 32 T cell receptor beta chains below was sequenced from the same sample in a study of sequential checkpoint blockade in melanoma. Assay used: immunoSEQ multiplex PCR; TCRdb lists only in-frame clones, some missing. This table holds roughly 9,000 clones, about 21% found once. Treatment specified: randomized to nivolumab then ipilimumab (arm A) or the reverse (arm B). The sequencing here drew on tumor tissue (inferred from file names), taken from a patient given nivolumab and ipilimumab in sequence. The receptors were sampled from a human donor with melanoma.

This clone came up a few times. This chain uses TRBV15 with TRBJ1-4; TRBD1 matches at 8 bases. Germline CDR1 and CDR2: LNHNV and YYDKDF (reference sequence). The CDR3 runs 16 residues. After removal of 0 bases from V and 15 bases from J, the junction contained 15 bases not matched to a gene. CDR3 in amino acids: CATSRDYPRQGIKVFF. CDR3 nucleotide sequence: TGTGCCACCAGCAGAGACTACCCACGACAGGGGATTAAGGTGTTTTTT.

Concerning this clone: One or more bases were not read clearly; the residue they encode is written X. The CDR3 DNA reads as TGTGCCAGCAGCSACAGGGTTGGCACTGAAGCTTTCTTT. It is translated as CASSXRVGTEAFF. The chain recombines TRBV7-4 with TRBJ1-1, with D maybe TRBD1 (6 bases). There are 13 residues in the CDR3. Germline V gene data show CDR1 as SGHVT and CDR2 as SQSDAQ. Between the trimmed V and J ends, which lost 5 bases and 4 bases, there was a span of 11 bases.

This rearrangement joins TRBV10-2 to TRBJ2-5, with TRBD1 identical over 8 bases. The J segment lost 4 bases and the V segment lost 2 bases, leaving 12 bases of the junction unmatched. Germline CDR1 reads WSHSY; CDR2 reads SAAADI. The CDR3 extends over 17 amino acids. CDR3 in amino acids: CASSEEGQVFMGETQYF. CDR3 sequence (DNA): TGCGCCAGCAGTGAGGAGGGACAGGTATTCATGGGAGAGACCCAGTACTTC.

This clone has only a few counts. The chain couples TRBV6-8 to TRBJ1-4; D is undetermined. V dropped 2 bases and J dropped 4 bases, with 11 bases sitting between them. Germline V gene data show CDR1 as MNHGY and CDR2 as SAAAGT. The CDR3 has 15 amino acids. The CDR3 spells CASSYRGRSNEKLFF. CDR3 DNA sequence: TGTGCCAGCAGTTACCGTGGACGGAGTAATGAAAAACTGTTTTTT.

This clone was seen only a few times. The V call is TRBV6-8, the J call TRBJ2-1, with 14 bases identical to TRBD2. V trimming: 0 bases; J trimming: 7 bases; junction bases outside the gene matches: 2. Germline CDR1 is MNHGY and CDR2 is SAAAGT. This CDR3 is 16 amino acids long. CDR3 sequence reads: CASSYSTSGGGNEQFF. Written as DNA, the CDR3 is TGTGCCAGCAGTTACTCGACTAGCGGGGGGGGGAATGAGCAGTTCTTC.

This clone was found a few times. V usage is TRBV7-1 and J usage is TRBJ2-2, with 9 bases fitting TRBD1. TRBV7-1 is flagged as an ORF with uncertain function. This CDR3 has 13 amino acids. The V and J ends lost 10 bases and 13 bases, in that order; junction bases with no gene match: 13. CDR3 bases: TGTGCCACCGGGGACAGGGACCAGCTAGTGCTGTTTTTT. Amino acid sequence: CATGDRDQLVLFF.

V gene TRBV15 combines with J gene TRBJ1-4; D gene ambiguous. V gave up 1 base and J gave up 10 bases, with 13 bases separating them. Germline V gives CDR1 LNHNV, CDR2 YYDKDF (reference sequence). The CDR3 sequence is 14 residues long. This CDR3 is CATSRGVSGRKLFF. CDR3 DNA sequence: TGTGCCACCAGCAGAGGGGTATCGGGCAGAAAACTGTTTTTT.

A few counts support this clone. The rearrangement joins TRBV6-8 to TRBJ1-2; 8 bases are shared with TRBD1. CDR3 length: 15 amino acids. Germline trimming cut 5 bases from V and 6 bases from J; bases unmatched to any gene: 11. Germline loops: CDR1 MNHGY, CDR2 SAAAGT. This CDR3 reads CASSPRAGGSNGYTF. DNA for the CDR3: TGTGCCAGCAGTCCCCGTGCAGGGGGCTCGAATGGCTACACCTTC.

This clone appeared many times. The chain employs TRBV5-8 and TRBJ1-2; 7 bases map to TRBD1. CDR1 and CDR2 from the germline V gene are SGHTS and YDEGEE. This CDR3 is 17 amino acids long. J lost 1 base, V lost 3 bases, and 12 bases had no gene match. CDR3 DNA sequence: TGTGCCAGCAGCTCACGGGCACGACAGGGTTATAACTATGGCTACACCTTC. Protein: CASSSRARQGYNYGYTF.

The chain couples TRBV23-1 to TRBJ2-2, with TRBD2 matching 9 bases. TRBV23-1 is given ORF status, its function remaining uncertain. The CDR3 totals 19 residues. V dropped 6 bases and J dropped 7; count of bases not matched to a gene: 21. CDR3 residues: CASSQVGISGGPWVGELFF. CDR3 nucleotides: TGCGCCAGCAGCCAAGTAGGAATTAGCGGGGGCCCCTGGGTCGGGGAGCTGTTTTTT.

This clone was observed many times. The chain is built from TRBV6-8 and TRBJ2-5; TRBD1 aligns across 8 bases. Germline CDR1 reads MNHGY; CDR2 reads SAAAGT. Trimming at V came to 7 bases and at J to 4 bases, leaving 11 bases not matched to a gene. The CDR3 loop spans 15 amino acids. Here the CDR3 reads CASIQGAEVGETQYF. CDR3 nucleotides: TGTGCCAGCATCCAGGGGGCAGAGGTAGGAGAGACCCAGTACTTC.

This chain uses TRBV19 with TRBJ1-5, with D perhaps matching TRBD1 (5 bases). CDR3 length: 17 residues. Germline CDR1 is LNHDA and CDR2 is SQIVND (reference sequence). The ends were cut back, 1 base at V and 3 bases at J, with 16 bases in the middle. The CDR3 loop is CASSIVPGAGNNQPQHF. As DNA, the CDR3 is TGTGCCAGTAGTATAGTCCCCGGGGCAGGGAACAATCAGCCCCAGCATTTT. The variable domain in full, completed from reference TRBV19 and TRBJ1-5, reads DGGITQSPKYLFRKEGQNVTLSCEQNLNHDAMYWYRQDPGQGLRLIYYSQIVNDFQKGDIAEGYSVSREKKESFPLTVTSAQKNPTAFYLCASSIVPGAGNNQPQHFGDGTRLSIL.

This clone was counted a few times. The chain couples TRBV11-3 to TRBJ2-2; D gene ambiguous. The ends were cut back, 1 base at V and 5 bases at J, with 8 bases in the middle. Germline CDR1 reads SGHNT; CDR2 reads YENEEA. The CDR3 is made up of 14 amino acids. CDR3 residues: CASSLGVFTGELFF. The CDR3 DNA is TGTGCCAGCAGCTTAGGGGTGTTTACCGGGGAGCTGTTTTTT.

In this sample, this clone turned up a few times. The gene calls are TRBV5-1 and TRBJ1-2; possibly TRBD1 for D (6 bases). Germline assignment: CDR1 SGHRS and CDR2 YFSETQ. The CDR3 covers 16 residues. Trimming removed 4 bases from V and 5 bases from J, with 21 bases in between. CDR3 in amino acids: CASSRDSTGALYGYTF. CDR3 coding DNA: TGCGCCAGCAGCCGGGACTCTACGGGGGCGTTATATGGCTACACCTTC.

This clone counts as medium-sized. This chain joins TRBV11-3 and TRBJ2-7; TRBD1 aligns across 7 bases. CDR1 is SGHNT and CDR2 is YENEEA in the germline V gene. J was trimmed by 5 bases and V by 5 bases; bases with no gene match: 12. The CDR3 covers 15 residues. The DNA for the CDR3 is TGTGCCAGCAGCCCCGACAGGGAATTAACTGACGAGCAGTACTTC. Protein product: CASSPDRELTDEQYF.

This clone is deemed medium-sized. The chain is built from TRBV6-8 and TRBJ2-5, with D unresolved. Trimming cost V 0 bases and J 2 bases, with 10 bases left between them. Germline V gene sequence: CDR1 MNHGY, CDR2 SAAAGT. CDR3 length: 15 residues. The CDR3 region is CASSYSLGMQETQYF. CDR3 sequence (DNA): TGTGCCAGCAGTTACTCTCTAGGGATGCAAGAGACCCAGTACTTC.

The table lists this clone with a count of one. This chain uses TRBV14 with TRBJ1-2; D unresolved. In germline, CDR1 is SGHDN, CDR2 FVKESK. CDR3 size: 11 residues. With 8 bases removed from V and 8 bases from J, the gap between germline ends came to 12 bases. CDR3 DNA: TGTGCCAGCGGCCCGATGGGGGGCTACACCTTC. It specifies CASGPMGGYTF.

This clone was found a few times. The sample holds other DNA sequences that translate to the same CDR3. The rearrangement uses TRBV6-8 and TRBJ1-1; TRBD1 matches 7 bases. The V segment lost 3 bases and the J segment 0 bases; nucleotides outside the gene matches: 4. The V gene's germline CDR1 is MNHGY and CDR2 SAAAGT. CDR3 length: 15 amino acids. The CDR3 sequence is CASSYSGQMNTEAFF. CDR3 bases: TGTGCCAGCAGTTATTCGGGACAGATGAACACTGAAGCTTTCTTT.

This rearrangement joins TRBV29-1 to TRBJ2-2, with D uncertain. Trimming shortened V by 6 bases and J by 2 bases, and 16 bases separated the two germline ends. Germline V lookup: CDR1 SQVTM, CDR2 ANQGSEA. CDR3 length equals 15 residues. The CDR3 coding sequence is TGCAGCGTAGAGGCCCTCGGTTTCAACACCGGGGAGCTGTTTTTT. Encoded protein: CSVEALGFNTGELFF.

The V gene is TRBV19, the J gene TRBJ1-1; D remains ambiguous. The CDR3 length is 14 residues. V lost 3 bases, J lost 5 bases, and 13 bases lay in between. Germline CDR1 LNHDA, CDR2 SQIVND (reference sequence). The CDR3 is CASSMVREATEAFF. CDR3 bases: TGTGCCAGTAGTATGGTGAGGGAGGCTACTGAAGCTTTCTTT.

J is TRBJ2-1 and V is TRBV23-1; TRBD2 matches 10 bases. TRBV23-1 is placed among ORFs of uncertain function. The CDR3 runs 16 residues. Losses at the gene ends were 6 bases for V and 8 bases for J; bases not matched to a gene: 13. CDR3 nucleotides: TGCGCCAGCAGCCAAGACCAGCGGGGGGGCCTCTATGAGCAGTTCTTC. Protein: CASSQDQRGGLYEQFF.

This clone was picked up many times. The chain links TRBV11-3 to TRBJ1-1, with D maybe TRBD1 (6 bases). The CDR3 length is 14 residues. Germline CDR1 SGHNT, CDR2 YENEEA. V dropped 6 bases and J dropped 0 bases, with 11 bases sitting between them. The CDR3: CASRTTGLNTEAFF. The CDR3 DNA sequence: TGTGCCAGCAGAACAACAGGGCTGAACACTGAAGCTTTCTTT.

This clone was found many times. The chain combines TRBV11-3 with TRBJ1-6; tentatively, D is TRBD1 (5 bases). Germline lookup yields CDR1 SGHNT and CDR2 YENEEA. Between the trimmed V and J ends, which lost 2 bases and 9 bases, there was a span of 14 bases. The CDR3 consists of 15 residues. CDR3 sequence (DNA): TGTGCCAGCAGCTTATTAGGAGGGGTTCGTTCACCCCTCCACTTT. Its translation: CASSLLGGVRSPLHF.

This clone was recorded a few times. This chain connects TRBV6-8 to TRBJ1-2, with 10 bases fitting TRBD1. V was pared by 6 bases and J by 4 bases, with 8 bases of the junction left unmatched. The CDR3 runs 15 residues. The germline CDR1 and CDR2 sequences are MNHGY and SAAAGT. The CDR3, as DNA: TGTGCCAGCAGCGTGACAGGGGGCCCTAGCTATGGCTACACCTTC. Its protein product is CASSVTGGPSYGYTF.

This clone was observed a few times. The chain recombines TRBV6-8 with TRBJ2-7; TRBD1 matches at 7 bases. With V trimmed by 0 bases and J by 4 bases, 3 bases remained unmatched. Germline V lookup: CDR1 MNHGY, CDR2 SAAAGT. CDR3 length: 14 amino acids. DNA for the CDR3: TGTGCCAGCAGTTACTCTAGGGACAGATACGAGCAGTACTTC. This sequence encodes CASSYSRDRYEQYF.

The table lists this clone with many counts. The CDR3 DNA follows: TGTGCCAGCAGTTCTAGCGGGGGGGCTGTCGAGCAGTACTTC. It codes for CASSSSGGAVEQYF. The V gene is TRBV11-1, the J gene TRBJ2-7; 12 bases align to TRBD2. V lost 6 bases to trimming and J lost 6 bases; unmatched junction nucleotides: 6. This CDR3 comprises 14 residues. The germline V gene has CDR1 SGHAT and CDR2 FQDESV (reference sequence).

This clone was counted only a few times. The chain joins TRBV4-1 to TRBJ1-6; D is unresolved. Trimming shortened V by 5 bases and J by 10 bases, and 12 bases separated the two germline ends. Germline values: CDR1 MGHRA, CDR2 YSYEKL. This CDR3 region has 13 residues. This CDR3 is CASSLVLGSPLHF. CDR3 nucleotide sequence: TGCGCCAGCAGCTTAGTGTTGGGCTCACCCCTCCACTTT.

This clone was detected a few times. V and J are TRBV11-3 and TRBJ1-3, with 8 bases lining up with TRBD1. From germline, CDR1 is SGHNT and CDR2 YENEEA. After removal of 5 bases from V and 2 bases from J, the junction contained 5 bases not matched to a gene. The CDR3 has 15 residues. CDR3 nucleotide sequence: TGTGCCAGCAGCCCCATGGACAGGGCTGGAAACACCATATATTTT. Translating it yields CASSPMDRAGNTIYF.

This clone appeared many times. The chain uses TRBV11-3 and TRBJ1-4, with unresolved D. CDR3 length: 16 amino acids. Germline assignment: CDR1 SGHNT and CDR2 YENEEA. V was trimmed by 1 base and J by 5 bases, leaving 14 bases between them. CDR3 nucleotides: TGTGCCAGCAGCTTAGTATTCCTCAATCAAAATGAAAAACTGTTTTTT. It codes for CASSLVFLNQNEKLFF.

This clone was counted between two and nine times. The chain couples TRBV6-1 to TRBJ2-1; a weak D match, TRBD2 (7 bases). The CDR3 contains 16 residues. Germline V gene sequence: CDR1 MNHNS, CDR2 SASEGT. The V gene lost 0 bases and the J gene lost 7 bases, with 16 bases spanning the gap. The chain's CDR3 is CASSEAGGASPNEQFF. Written as DNA, the CDR3 is TGTGCCAGCAGTGAAGCGGGGGGGGCCTCTCCGAATGAGCAGTTCTTC.

The chain joins TRBV29-1 to TRBJ1-2; a possible D gene is TRBD1 (6 bases). CDR1 is SQVTM, CDR2 ANQGSEA, per germline. V lost 6 bases and J 1 base, leaving 15 bases between the germline ends. CDR3 length: 14 residues. The CDR3 bases are TGCAGCGTCCACCTTCGGACAGATAACTATGGCTACACCTTC. Encoded protein: CSVHLRTDNYGYTF.

V usage is TRBV5-1 and J usage is TRBJ2-2, with 9 bases that match TRBD1. The CDR3 is 17 residues long. CDR1 and CDR2 from the germline V gene are SGHRS and YFSETQ. The junction had 8 bases not matched to a gene; V was cut back by 4 bases and J by 1 base. The CDR3: CASSTRLTGGNTGELFF. DNA for the CDR3: TGCGCCAGCAGCACCCGTTTGACAGGGGGGAACACCGGGGAGCTGTTTTTT.